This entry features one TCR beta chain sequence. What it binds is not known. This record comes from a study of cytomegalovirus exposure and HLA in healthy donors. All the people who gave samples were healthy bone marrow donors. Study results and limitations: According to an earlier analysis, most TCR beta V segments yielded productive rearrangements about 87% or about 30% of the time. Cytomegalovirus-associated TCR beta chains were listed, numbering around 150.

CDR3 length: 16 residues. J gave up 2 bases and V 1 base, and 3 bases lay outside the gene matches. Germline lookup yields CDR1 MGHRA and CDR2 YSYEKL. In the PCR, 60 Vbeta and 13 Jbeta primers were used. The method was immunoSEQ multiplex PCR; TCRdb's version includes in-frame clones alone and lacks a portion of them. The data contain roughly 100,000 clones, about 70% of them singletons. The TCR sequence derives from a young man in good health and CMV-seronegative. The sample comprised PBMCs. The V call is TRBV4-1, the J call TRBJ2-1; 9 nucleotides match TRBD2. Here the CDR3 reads CASSQAPSGTYNEQFF. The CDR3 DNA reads TGCGCCAGCAGCCAAGCCCCTAGCGGGACCTACAATGAGCAGTTCTTC.